The entry below describes one T cell receptor beta chain. The germline V gene encodes CDR1 MDHEN and CDR2 SYDVKM. This CDR3 is 16 amino acids long. The germline V and J ends were trimmed by 7 bases and 4 bases, with 21 bases remaining between them. This entry belongs to a study of blood T cell repertoires in COVID-19. Source study methods: Scientists estimated how many nucleated cells there were by amplifying reference gene primers. The repertoire was sequenced with immunoSEQ multiplex PCR; TCRdb's copy has only in-frame clones and lacks some. That table supplies the V and J calls and clone size; D and trimming were determined from the DNA. This sample yields roughly 50,000 clones, of which less than 80% are seen a single time; under 3.5% belongs to the top ten.

This chain connects TRBV28 to TRBJ2-3; unclear D gene. The sequenced sample consisted of peripheral blood. The clonotype originates from a man aged 60 to 69 with acute or convalescent COVID-19. This chain's CDR3 is CASNGWSSPVADTQYF. The CDR3 DNA reads TGTGCCAGCAATGGTTGGTCAAGTCCAGTTGCAGATACGCAGTATTTT.